This paragraph covers one TCR beta chain sequence. This record belongs to a study of T cell changes during pregnancy in multiple sclerosis. The assay was immunoSEQ multiplex PCR, and TCRdb's table has in-frame clones only and misses some. The sample yields over 30,000 clones, about 93% seen once. The V gene's germline CDR1 is SGHRS and CDR2 YFSETQ. The CDR3 runs 15 residues. Trimming pared 7 bases from V and 5 bases from J, leaving 19 bases between. V usage is TRBV5-1 and J usage is TRBJ2-4; TRBD2 is a possible D gene (5 bases). Here the sequenced sample was CD4+ T cells from peripheral blood mononuclear cells, taken in the second trimester of pregnancy. This clonotype was obtained from a female donor in good health, enrolled as a control in a pregnancy study. The CDR3 DNA reads TGCGCCAGCTCCGAGAGGCCGGGGAAGCAAAACATTCAGTACTTC. It codes for CASSERPGKQNIQYF.